This note documents a single T cell receptor (beta chain) sequence. CDR1 and CDR2 from the germline V gene are SGHRS and YFSETQ. The V end was cut by 4 bases, the J end by 5 bases, with 13 bases between. The CDR3 consists of 14 residues. The data originate from a study of T-cell memory formation after mild COVID-19. Background on the study: In these data, TCR clusters were largely donor specific.

Using constant-segment primers, 5'RACE produced TCR alpha and TCR beta cDNA libraries carrying sample barcodes and UMIs. TCRdb ran MiXCR on the 5' RACE reads and lists one entry per CDR3 protein. The sample lists hundreds of thousands of distinct CDR3 sequences; 15% were seen once. Sequenced input: PBMCs or a T cell subset sorted from them (not recorded which). This sequence was found in a man aged 18 to 29 who had mild COVID-19 (a few samples of this study predate the infection). Cell type and time point are not known. The chain joins TRBV5-1 to TRBJ2-1; D is unclear. The CDR3: CASSATSPNNEQFF. The CDR3 DNA reads as TGCGCCAGCAGCGCGACCTCCCCGAACAATGAGCAGTTCTTC.